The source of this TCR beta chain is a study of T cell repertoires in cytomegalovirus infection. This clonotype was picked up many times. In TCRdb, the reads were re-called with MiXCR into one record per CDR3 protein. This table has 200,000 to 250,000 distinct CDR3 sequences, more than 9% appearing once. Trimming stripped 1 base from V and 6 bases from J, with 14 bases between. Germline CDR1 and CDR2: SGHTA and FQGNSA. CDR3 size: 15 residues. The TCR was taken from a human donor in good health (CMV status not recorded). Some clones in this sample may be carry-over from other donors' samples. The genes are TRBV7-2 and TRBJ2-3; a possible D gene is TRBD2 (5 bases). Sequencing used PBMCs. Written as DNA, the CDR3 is TGTGCCAGCAGCTTAGAGCTAGCTGAAGCGGATACGCAGTATTTT. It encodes CASSLELAEADTQYF. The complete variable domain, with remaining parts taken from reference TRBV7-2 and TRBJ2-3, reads GAGVSQSPSNKVTEKGKDVELRCDPISGHTALYWYRQSLGQGLEFLIYFQGNSAPDKSGLPSDRFSAERTGGSVSTLTIQRTQQEDSAVYLCASSLELAEADTQYFGPGTRLTVL.